This passage covers 26 T cell receptor beta chains from one sample sequenced in a study of T-cell reconstitution after alpha-beta-depleted transplantation in children. A library of TCRbeta sequences, prepared with unique molecular identifiers, was generated. TCRdb ran MiXCR on the PCR reads and lists one entry per CDR3 protein. The sample lists a few hundred thousand distinct CDR3 sequences; about a tenth were seen once. The sequences come from PBMCs from the stem cell graft donor, collected from the stem cell graft. These receptors all stem from a human donor who donated a stem cell graft to a child with acute lymphoblastic leukemia.

In DNA, the CDR3 is TGCAGTGCAGAGGCTCGCCAGGGCGGGATCCATTCACCCCTCCACTTT. It encodes CSAEARQGGIHSPLHF. The chain joins TRBV20-1 to TRBJ1-6; D is possibly TRBD1 (5 bases). The CDR3 is 16 residues long. Germline CDR1 and CDR2: DFQATT and SNEGSKA (reference sequence). V lost 6 bases and J lost 8, with 23 bases in between.

This chain uses TRBV18 with TRBJ2-3; D unclear. Germline V gives CDR1 KGHSH, CDR2 LQKENI. V was cut by 2 bases and J by 5 bases, with 8 bases left in between. The CDR3 totals 13 residues. The CDR3 region has the DNA TGTGCCAGCTCACCAGCCCCCGGAGATACGCAGTATTTT. It codes for CASSPAPGDTQYF.

This clonotype was counted between two and nine times. The chain carries TRBV5-1 and TRBJ2-3, with 10 bases identical to TRBD2. Germline CDR1 and CDR2: SGHRS and YFSETQ. This CDR3 spans 17 amino acids. J gave up 4 bases and V 2 bases, and 10 bases lay outside the gene matches. The CDR3 DNA follows: TGCGCCAGCAGCTTAGCGACTAGCGGGTTAGTCTCAGATACGCAGTATTTT. Its translation: CASSLATSGLVSDTQYF.

This clonotype was counted only a few times. This sequence joins TRBV12-3 or TRBV12-4 and TRBJ2-7; tentatively, D is TRBD1 or TRBD2 (5 bases each). CDR3 size: 12 residues. V was clipped by 5 bases and J by 3 bases, with 8 bases between them. In nucleotides, the CDR3 is TGTGCCAGCAGTCGGGGCCGCTACGAGCAGTACTTC. Translation: CASSRGRYEQYF.

The genes are TRBV12-3 or TRBV12-4 and TRBJ2-6; TRBD1 matches 9 bases. The trim removed 5 bases at V and 2 bases at J, leaving 10 bases unmatched. The CDR3 has 18 residues. The CDR3 coding sequence is TGTGCCAGCAGTCCCATAGGACAGGGGATCGCTGGGGCCAACGTCCTGACTTTC. Protein sequence: CASSPIGQGIAGANVLTF.

The rearrangement uses TRBV9 and TRBJ2-1; a weak D match, TRBD1 (5 bases). Germline values: CDR1 SGDLS, CDR2 YYNGEE. V was pared by 0 bases and J by 10 bases, with 11 bases between. This CDR3 is 13 amino acids long. The DNA for the CDR3 is TGTGCCAGCAGCGTAGTTGGGGCAGGAGAGCAGTTCTTC. Its translation: CASSVVGAGEQFF.

The table lists this clonotype with many counts. V is TRBV24-1 and J is TRBJ2-3, with D perhaps matching TRBD1 (6 bases). This CDR3 is 13 amino acids long. CDR1 and CDR2 from the germline V gene are KGHDR and SFDVKD. Trimming stripped 1 base from V and 7 bases from J, with 8 bases between. CDR3 sequence (DNA): TGTGCCACCAGTGATTTCGACAGGTATACGCAGTATTTT. It specifies CATSDFDRYTQYF.

The table lists this clonotype with many counts. The chain carries TRBV29-1 and TRBJ2-7; 11 nucleotides match TRBD2. This CDR3 spans 16 amino acids. The germline CDR1 and CDR2 sequences are SQVTM and ANQGSEA. J lost 3 bases, V lost 6 bases, and 13 bases had no gene match. The CDR3 sequence is CSVLTVPGLADYEQYF. The CDR3 DNA follows: TGCAGCGTCCTTACCGTACCGGGACTAGCGGACTACGAGCAGTACTTC.

This clonotype was found a few times. J is TRBJ2-1 and V is TRBV20-1; 12 positions match TRBD2. The CDR3 has 15 amino acids. Trimming at V came to 2 bases and at J to 8 bases, leaving 7 bases not matched to a gene. Germline CDR1 DFQATT, CDR2 SNEGSKA (reference sequence). This chain's CDR3 is CSARRLAGEVDEQFF. The CDR3 nucleotides are TGCAGTGCTAGACGACTAGCGGGAGAAGTCGATGAGCAGTTCTTC.

This clonotype appeared a few times. V is TRBV18 and J is TRBJ2-1, with D possibly being TRBD2 (6 bases). Germline V gene lookup returns CDR1 KGHSH and CDR2 LQKENI. The CDR3 spans 14 residues. V shed 5 bases and J shed 6 bases, with 14 bases lying between them. The CDR3 DNA is TGTGCCAGCTCAGCGCGGGATACCCTCAATGAGCAGTTCTTC. This sequence encodes CASSARDTLNEQFF.

The chain has TRBV19 and TRBJ2-4, with 10 nucleotides matching TRBD1. There are 16 residues in the CDR3. Trimming removed 6 bases from V and 8 bases from J; junction bases left unmatched: 13. Germline assignment: CDR1 LNHDA and CDR2 SQIVND (reference sequence). In nucleotides, the CDR3 is TGTGCCAGTAGAAGTGCCCGGGGGGACAGGGGTTACATTCAGTACTTC. Its protein product is CASRSARGDRGYIQYF.

This clonotype was observed many times. The chain recombines TRBV5-1 with TRBJ2-7; 7 bases line up with TRBD1. The germline V gene has CDR1 SGHRS and CDR2 YFSETQ. V shed 0 bases, J shed 3 bases, and the junction held 3 bases outside the gene matches. CDR3 length: 14 amino acids. The CDR3 nucleotides are TGCGCCAGCAGCTTGGGACAGGGCAGCTACGAGCAGTACTTC. Translated, it gives CASSLGQGSYEQYF.

This clonotype was observed a few times. The chain links TRBV11-1 to TRBJ2-7, with no clear D. This CDR3 region has 13 residues. From germline, CDR1 is SGHAT and CDR2 FQDESV (reference sequence). V gave up 1 base and J gave up 5 bases, with 9 bases separating them. The CDR3 here is CASSLVGLHEQYF. The CDR3 DNA is TGTGCCAGCAGCTTAGTCGGGTTGCACGAGCAGTACTTC.

The chain combines TRBV5-4 with TRBJ2-1; the D gene is possibly TRBD2 (6 bases). Germline values: CDR1 SGHNT, CDR2 YYREEE (reference sequence). The germline V and J ends were trimmed by 4 bases and 5 bases, with 13 bases remaining between them. The CDR3 spans 14 residues. CDR3 residues: CASSNEASDNEQFF. DNA of the CDR3: TGTGCCAGCAGCAACGAGGCTAGCGACAATGAGCAGTTCTTC.

This chain links TRBV20-1 with TRBJ2-3, with a possible D match to TRBD2 (6 bases). The CDR3 runs 14 residues. V was trimmed by 6 bases and J by 1 base, leaving 14 bases between them. CDR1 is DFQATT, CDR2 SNEGSKA, per germline (reference sequence). The CDR3 loop is CSAHSGRGTDTQYF. As DNA, the CDR3 is TGCAGTGCCCACAGCGGGCGGGGCACAGATACGCAGTATTTT.

This clonotype was detected only a few times. The chain couples TRBV7-9 to TRBJ2-1; D assignment may be TRBD1 or TRBD2 (5 bases each). With 1 base removed from V and 6 bases from J, the gap between germline ends came to 13 bases. The CDR3 loop spans 15 amino acids. Germline values: CDR1 SEHNR, CDR2 FQNEAQ (reference sequence). CDR3: CASSLVKGRTNEQFF. CDR3 nucleotides: TGTGCCAGCAGCTTAGTTAAGGGACGAACCAATGAGCAGTTCTTC.

This clonotype showed up just a few times. This sequence joins TRBV7-2 and TRBJ2-7; tentatively, D is TRBD1 (6 bases). Germline assignment: CDR1 SGHTA and CDR2 FQGNSA. With 5 bases removed from V and 6 bases from J, the gap between germline ends came to 14 bases. This CDR3 comprises 13 residues. The CDR3 DNA is TGTGCCAGCAGCCTCCGACAGGTTGGCGAGCAGTACTTC. Protein: CASSLRQVGEQYF.

There are a few counts of this clonotype. The chain links TRBV7-2 to TRBJ1-3, with unresolved D. Trimming stripped 1 base from V and 0 bases from J, with 13 bases between. This CDR3 is 17 amino acids long. Germline CDR1 and CDR2: SGHTA and FQGNSA. CDR3 sequence (DNA): TGTGCCAGCAGCTTAGTATCGCCGGGGTCCTCTGGAAACACCATATATTTT. It yields the protein CASSLVSPGSSGNTIYF.

The chain joins TRBV6-2 or TRBV6-3 to TRBJ1-2; no definite D call. The V end lost 3 bases, the J end lost 6 bases, and 8 bases lay between the germline ends. Germline lookup yields CDR1 MNHEY and CDR2 SVGEGT. CDR3 length equals 12 residues. The CDR3 bases are TGTGCCAGCAGTTATGGCAGACATGGCTACACCTTC. Amino acids: CASSYGRHGYTF.

This clonotype was counted a few times. The chain employs TRBV5-1 and TRBJ1-1, with a possible D match to TRBD1 (6 bases). V lost 1 base and J 4 bases, leaving 11 bases between the germline ends. CDR3 size: 14 residues. CDR1 SGHRS and CDR2 YFSETQ come from the germline V gene. The CDR3 loop is CASSLRQAGTEAFF. CDR3 nucleotide sequence: TGCGCCAGCAGCTTGAGACAGGCGGGCACTGAAGCTTTCTTT.

The J gene is TRBJ2-7, the V gene TRBV5-1; 8 bases align to TRBD2. Germline V CDR1 and CDR2: SGHRS, YFSETQ. Trimming cost V 1 base and J 0 bases; bases outside gene matches: 6. The CDR3 length is 16 residues. As DNA, the CDR3 is TGCGCCAGCAGCTTGCCTCGGGAGGGTGACTCCTACGAGCAGTACTTC. This encodes CASSLPREGDSYEQYF.

A remark on this clonotype: This CDR3 fails to terminate in the conserved phenylalanine or tryptophan, so it likely reflects a read error. The chain employs TRBV3-1 and TRBJ2-1, with D maybe TRBD1 (6 bases). Trimming left V 3 bases short and J 8 bases short, with 23 bases between. The CDR3 loop spans 17 amino acids. CDR1 is LGHDT, CDR2 YNNKEL, per germline (reference sequence). This CDR3 is CASSHLRQGPLVDEQFL. The CDR3 DNA reads TGTGCCAGCAGCCACCTCCGGCAGGGGCCCCTCGTGGATGAGCAGTTCTTG.

The chain couples TRBV7-9 to TRBJ2-1; 11 bases align to TRBD2. This CDR3 is 20 amino acids long. J was trimmed by 7 bases and V by 1 base; bases with no gene match: 18. Germline values: CDR1 SEHNR, CDR2 FQNEAQ (reference sequence). CDR3 loop: CASSLGMRLAGSELGNEQFF. In DNA, the CDR3 is TGTGCCAGCAGCTTAGGGATGCGACTAGCGGGAAGCGAGTTGGGGAATGAGCAGTTCTTC.

The rearrangement joins TRBV3-1 to TRBJ2-6; D possibly corresponds to TRBD1 (6 bases). The CDR3 runs 18 residues. The V gene's germline CDR1 is LGHDT and CDR2 YNNKEL (reference sequence). V lost 0 bases to trimming and J lost 0 bases, with 12 bases between them. CDR3 region: CASSQDRGWPSGANVLTF. The CDR3 coding sequence is TGTGCCAGCAGCCAAGACAGGGGATGGCCCTCTGGGGCCAACGTCCTGACTTTC.

This clonotype was seen repeatedly, ten times or more. This chain's CDR3 is CASSLDGSSYNEQFF. In DNA, the CDR3 is TGTGCCAGCAGCTTAGACGGGAGCTCCTACAATGAGCAGTTCTTC. The chain links TRBV7-8 to TRBJ2-1; possible D gene TRBD2, 6 bases. V was clipped by 1 base and J by 0 bases, with 7 bases between them. Germline V gene sequence: CDR1 SGHVS, CDR2 FQNEAQ. CDR3 length: 15 residues.

Regarding this clonotype: This may stem from a read error, because a much larger clone lies one nucleotide away. The V and J genes are TRBV7-8 and TRBJ2-5, with D perhaps TRBD1 (5 bases). Germline CDR1 is SGHVS and CDR2 is FQNEAQ. There are 15 residues in the CDR3. CDR3 nucleotide sequence: TGTGCCAGCAGCTTAGCGCACAGGCTTCAAGAGATCCAGTACTTC. As protein: CASSLAHRLQEIQYF.